The 22 T cell receptor beta chains below were found in one sample sequenced in a study of T cell changes during pregnancy in multiple sclerosis. Clones were sequenced by immunoSEQ multiplex PCR, and TCRdb holds only the in-frame ones, with some missing. The sample shows around 30,000 clones, 90% of them seen only once. The sample consisted of CD4+ T cells from peripheral blood mononuclear cells, taken in the third trimester of pregnancy. These receptor sequences come from a female donor in good health, enrolled as a control in a pregnancy study.

The chain joins TRBV5-1 to TRBJ2-1, with 8 bases fitting TRBD2. The CDR3 loop spans 15 amino acids. V lost 3 bases to trimming and J lost 2 bases; unmatched junction nucleotides: 4. Germline V gene sequence: CDR1 SGHRS, CDR2 YFSETQ. CDR3 loop: CASSSGLATYNEQFF. CDR3 nucleotide sequence: TGCGCCAGCAGCTCCGGACTAGCAACCTACAATGAGCAGTTCTTC.

This chain joins TRBV9 and TRBJ2-3; a possible D gene is TRBD2 (7 bases). In germline, CDR1 is SGDLS, CDR2 YYNGEE. V gave up 0 bases and J gave up 2 bases, with 13 bases separating them. There are 16 residues in the CDR3. CDR3 region: CASSVDVGGPTDTQYF. CDR3 sequence (DNA): TGTGCCAGCAGCGTAGACGTGGGGGGGCCCACAGATACGCAGTATTTT.

The sample holds a few counts of this clone. This chain uses TRBV21-1 with TRBJ1-2. TRBV21-1 is termed a pseudogene. The CDR3 is made up of 12 amino acids. The CDR3: CASSPRLYGYTF. CDR3 DNA: TGTGCCAGCAGCCCCCGTCTCTATGGCTACACCTTC.

The chain recombines TRBV2 with TRBJ2-3; 13 bases agree with TRBD2. This CDR3 region has 17 residues. V lost 7 bases and J lost 6; bases outside the gene matches: 13. From germline, CDR1 is SNHLY and CDR2 FYNNEI. The CDR3 nucleotides read TGTGCCAGCAAAACCGGACTAGCGGGGGAAGGAGGGGATACGCAGTATTTT. The encoded protein is CASKTGLAGEGGDTQYF.

The rearrangement links TRBV5-4 to TRBJ2-2; 9 bases align to TRBD1. CDR3 length equals 15 residues. The germline CDR1 and CDR2 sequences are SGHNT and YYREEE (reference sequence). V trimming: 4 bases; J trimming: 2 bases; junction bases outside the gene matches: 3. CDR3 coding DNA: TGTGCCAGCAGCAGGGGACAGGGTAACACCGGGGAGCTGTTTTTT. Protein product: CASSRGQGNTGELFF.

The rearrangement joins TRBV6-5 to TRBJ1-2; perhaps TRBD1 as D (6 bases). The V end lost 6 bases, the J end lost 7 bases, and 18 bases lay between the germline ends. The CDR3 extends over 14 amino acids. Germline V gene lookup returns CDR1 MNHEY and CDR2 SVGAGI. DNA for the CDR3: TGTGCCAGCAGCCTCCTAACAGGGAGAGGTGGCTACACCTTC. Encoded protein: CASSLLTGRGGYTF.

The CDR3 DNA reads TGTGCCAGCAGCGTCCAACGAGGGAGGACAGGGGTAGGTGAGCAGTACTTC. As protein: CASSVQRGRTGVGEQYF. This chain uses TRBV21-1 with TRBJ2-7; TRBD1, the table's D call, was not compared with the DNA. TRBV21-1 is a recognized pseudogene. This CDR3 comprises 17 residues.

The rearrangement links TRBV6-5 to TRBJ2-1; 10 nucleotides agree with TRBD1. Germline CDR1 and CDR2: MNHEY and SVGAGI. With V trimmed by 3 bases and J by 9 bases, 11 bases remained unmatched. The CDR3 contains 16 residues. The CDR3 nucleotides are TGTGCCAGCAGTTATAGGGGGACAGGGGTGATCAGTGAGCAGTTCTTC. Encoded protein: CASSYRGTGVISEQFF.

V usage is TRBV30 and J usage is TRBJ2-2, with 9 bases that match TRBD2. Germline V gene sequence: CDR1 GTSNPN, CDR2 SVGIG (reference sequence). Trimming removed 8 bases from V and 1 base from J; junction bases left unmatched: 5. The CDR3 covers 14 residues. Here the CDR3 reads CARVAGENTGELFF. The DNA for the CDR3 is TGTGCCCGGGTAGCGGGGGAGAACACCGGGGAGCTGTTTTTT.

This chain links TRBV6-6 with TRBJ1-4; D possibly corresponds to TRBD1 (6 bases). The germline CDR1 and CDR2 sequences are MNHNY and SVGAGI (reference sequence). The CDR3 spans 14 residues. V shed 10 bases and J shed 8 bases, with 20 bases lying between them. The CDR3 DNA follows: TGTGCCATCAAGGGGGGAGGGGATAGGGAAAAACTGTTTTTT. Its translation is CAIKGGGDREKLFF.

V is TRBV18 and J is TRBJ1-3, with 9 bases lining up with TRBD1. Germline CDR1 and CDR2: KGHSH and LQKENI. The CDR3 totals 18 residues. V lost 3 bases to trimming and J lost 1 base; unmatched junction nucleotides: 10. The CDR3 DNA sequence: TGTGCCAGCTCACCCCCCGGCACAGGGGGCATGTCTGGAAACACCATATATTTT. This gives the protein CASSPPGTGGMSGNTIYF.

This chain uses TRBV5-4 with TRBJ2-7; possibly TRBD1 for D (5 bases). With 3 bases removed from V and 2 bases from J, the gap between germline ends came to 9 bases. The CDR3 is 13 amino acids. Per the germline V gene, CDR1 is SGHNT and CDR2 is YYREEE (reference sequence). The CDR3 loop is CASSWGRAYEQYF. As DNA, the CDR3 is TGTGCCAGCAGCTGGGGCAGAGCCTACGAGCAGTACTTC.

The chain recombines TRBV4-1 with TRBJ2-6; 7 bases match TRBD2. Per the germline V gene, CDR1 is MGHRA and CDR2 is YSYEKL. The CDR3 has 19 residues. The trim removed 1 base at V and 0 bases at J, leaving 9 bases unmatched. The CDR3 nucleotides read TGCGCCAGCAGCCAAGGGGGGGGACGGGACCTCTCTGGGGCCAACGTCCTGACTTTC. Translation gives CASSQGGGRDLSGANVLTF.

This clone was detected only a few times. The chain recombines TRBV19 with TRBJ1-2; 9 bases map to TRBD1. V shed 10 bases, J shed 7 bases, and the junction held 13 bases outside the gene matches. The germline V gene has CDR1 LNHDA and CDR2 SQIVND (reference sequence). CDR3 length: 14 residues. This chain's CDR3 is CATAPLTGGFGYTF. DNA for the CDR3: TGTGCCACCGCTCCGTTGACAGGGGGATTTGGCTACACCTTC.

J is TRBJ2-5 and V is TRBV4-3, with D possibly matching TRBD1 (5 bases). Trimming removed 4 bases from V and 2 bases from J, with 20 bases in between. The CDR3 has 17 residues. The germline gives CDR1 LGHNA, CDR2 YSLEER. The CDR3 region is CASSLQARSALQETQYF. The CDR3, as DNA: TGCGCCAGCAGCCTACAGGCTAGAAGCGCCCTACAAGAGACCCAGTACTTC.

The chain carries TRBV28 and TRBJ1-3, with TRBD1 identical over 9 bases. There are 18 residues in the CDR3. Per germline, CDR1 MDHEN and CDR2 SYDVKM. V shed 8 bases, J shed 1 base, and the junction held 15 bases outside the gene matches. CDR3 DNA sequence: TGTGCCAGCGGTCCCCTAGGGACAGGGATACCTTCTGGAAACACCATATATTTT. It yields the protein CASGPLGTGIPSGNTIYF.

The chain recombines TRBV4-2 with TRBJ2-7; TRBD1 matches at 7 bases. The germline V gene has CDR1 LGHNA and CDR2 YNFKEQ. The ends lost 5 bases at V and 1 base at J; junction bases unmatched: 8. The CDR3 is made up of 15 amino acids. The CDR3 DNA reads as TGTGCCAGCAGCTATAGAGGGGGCGGGTCCTACGAGCAGTACTTC. Its translation is CASSYRGGGSYEQYF.

Comment on this clone: Other DNA sequences of this sample code for an identical CDR3. This chain connects TRBV19 to TRBJ2-1; D is perhaps TRBD2 (5 bases). Germline CDR1 LNHDA, CDR2 SQIVND (reference sequence). The CDR3 is 12 residues long. V dropped 3 bases and J dropped 5 bases, with 5 bases sitting between them. DNA for the CDR3: TGTGCCAGTAGTATGAGGGACAATGAGCAGTTCTTC. It codes for CASSMRDNEQFF.

The chain has TRBV4-1 and TRBJ2-7; maybe TRBD2 (5 bases). Per germline, CDR1 MGHRA and CDR2 YSYEKL. Trimming left V 5 bases short and J 6 bases short, with 14 bases between. The length of the CDR3 is 13 residues. Here the CDR3 DNA reads TGCGCCAGCAGCTCCGGGGAGAGGTTCGAGCAGTACTTC. Translated, it gives CASSSGERFEQYF.

The chain has TRBV14 and TRBJ2-5, with TRBD1 matching 9 bases. Germline V gives CDR1 SGHDN, CDR2 FVKESK. There are 14 residues in the CDR3. V lost 2 bases and J lost 3; bases outside the gene matches: 1. CDR3 sequence: CASSQWTGEETQYF. The CDR3 coding sequence is TGTGCCAGCAGCCAATGGACAGGGGAAGAGACCCAGTACTTC.

V usage is TRBV25-1 and J usage is TRBJ2-2, with 10 bases lining up with TRBD2. J lost 0 bases, V lost 6 bases, and 1 base had no gene match. CDR1 is MGHDK, CDR2 SYGVNS, per germline. CDR3 size: 15 residues. The CDR3: CASRLAGTNTGELFF. The DNA for the CDR3 is TGTGCCAGCAGACTAGCGGGAACGAACACCGGGGAGCTGTTTTTT.

The V gene is TRBV9, the J gene TRBJ2-1, with 10 positions matching TRBD2. Germline loops: CDR1 SGDLS, CDR2 YYNGEE. The CDR3 covers 16 residues. With 4 bases clipped from V and 10 bases from J, the junction kept 14 bases outside the gene matches. The CDR3 reads CASSPLSGGGLGEQFF. The CDR3 nucleotides read TGTGCCAGCAGCCCCTTAAGCGGGGGGGGCCTCGGGGAGCAGTTCTTC.